This T cell receptor beta chain appears in the sequencing data of a study of blood T cell repertoires in COVID-19. Study context: From T cells, B-cell-depleted T cells, or PBMCs came the material, which was cDNA or gDNA.

The CDR3 runs to 15 residues. The V and J ends lost 5 bases and 6 bases, in that order; junction bases with no gene match: 6. Per germline, CDR1 SGHTA and CDR2 FQGNSA. Those enrolled, adults aged roughly 18 to 90 years, came from around 24 US areas. Source study methods: By means of reference gene primer amplification, nucleated cell counts were estimated. Sequenced by immunoSEQ multiplex PCR; TCRdb stores in-frame clones only, minus some. That table furnishes V, J and clone size, whereas the DNA furnished D and trimming. The table has roughly 250,000 clones, more than 75% seen once. V usage is TRBV7-2 and J usage is TRBJ1-6; 8 bases are shared with TRBD1. The sample comprised PBMCs or T cells enriched from blood (not recorded which). This TCR derives from a woman between 35 and 50 years old with acute COVID-19. CDR3 amino acids: CASSPGTGVNSPLHF. CDR3 bases: TGTGCCAGCAGCCCCGGGACAGGAGTTAATTCACCCCTCCACTTT.